These T cell receptor beta chains were read from a single sample in a study of T cells in Graves' hyperthyroidism and ophthalmopathy. TCRdb redid the calling of the multiplex PCR reads with MiXCR, one entry per CDR3 protein. The repertoire consists of about 560,000 distinct CDR3 sequences, with 13% to 15% occurring once and the leading ten covering around 14%. Material: blood. Receptors originate from a woman between 40 and 55 years old with Graves' hyperthyroidism. CDR3s leave out the opening cysteine and the closing phenylalanine or tryptophan.

v_call,cdr3_aa
TRBV2,ASSSGQGRNEQF
TRBV5-6,ASTRFNSKFSGANVLT
TRBV10-3,AISTTSGRTYEQF
TRBV6-5,ASSLSSGLYTDTQY
TRBV12-3/TRBV12-4,ASRDGRGKYQPQH
TRBV28,ASSSPGTGMNQPQH
TRBV28,ASTSARNYEQY
TRBV28,ASSLSAGAAEAF
TRBV29-1,SGDRGGTDTQY
TRBV18,ASSGLLVNTGELF